The T cell receptor (beta chain) under discussion was sequenced for a study of T cells in narcolepsy. Repertoires were generated with immunoSEQ multiplex PCR, while TCRdb's copy carries only in-frame clones and drops some. The sample lists roughly 30,000 clones, 81% occurring once. V shed 4 bases and J 6 bases; nucleotides not matched to a gene: 11. This CDR3 has 15 residues. CDR1 and CDR2 from the germline V gene are GTSNPN and SVGIG (reference sequence). On this clone: As yet, its antigen is unknown.

General study points: Autoreactive clonotypes reportedly recurred in blood of same and different patients, not controls.

The source of this sequence is a human donor in good health. Sequencing was carried out using memory (CD45RA-) CD4+ T cells from blood. The V gene is TRBV30, the J gene TRBJ2-1, with 8 bases fitting TRBD2. CDR3 DNA: TGTGCCTGGAACCTAGGACTAGCTGGGGCCAATGAGCAGTTCTTC. This encodes CAWNLGLAGANEQFF. The full variable domain, completed using reference TRBV30 and TRBJ2-1, is SQTIHQWPATLVQPVGSPLSLECTVEGTSNPNLYWYRQAAGRGLQLLFYSVGIGQISSEVPQNLSASRPQDRQFILSSKKLLLSDSGFYLCAWNLGLAGANEQFFGPGTRLTVL.